Listed here are 13 T cell receptor beta chains from one sample, sequenced in a study of blood T cell repertoires in COVID-19. Some clones are missing from TCRdb's copy, which holds only in-frame ones; the method was immunoSEQ multiplex PCR. The sample yields approximately 80,000 clones, around 83% seen once. Material for sequencing was peripheral blood. These receptors all come from a human donor in a cohort sampled during active COVID-19.

The chain combines TRBV5-1 with TRBJ1-1; D possibly corresponds to TRBD1 (5 bases). This CDR3 contains 14 residues. Germline CDR1 is SGHRS and CDR2 is YFSETQ. The germline V and J ends were trimmed by 0 bases and 7 bases, with 13 bases remaining between them. CDR3 loop: CASSLDTGRLEAFF. Written as DNA, the CDR3 is TGCGCCAGCAGCTTGGATACAGGCCGGCTTGAAGCTTTCTTT. Full variable domain (rest looked up from reference TRBV5-1 and TRBJ1-1): KAGVTQTPRYLIKTRGQQVTLSCSPISGHRSVSWYQQTPGQGLQFLFEYFSETQRNKGNFPGRFSGRQFSNSRSEMNVSTLELGDSALYLCASSLDTGRLEAFFGQGTRLTVV.

V and J are TRBV27 and TRBJ1-2; possibly TRBD1 for D (5 bases). Germline lookup yields CDR1 MNHEY and CDR2 SMNVEV (reference sequence). The CDR3 runs 14 residues. Trimming removed 0 bases at V and 4 bases at J, with 9 bases between. The CDR3, as DNA: TGTGCCAGCAGTTTATCTTGGGGCAGCTATGGCTACACCTTC. It is translated as CASSLSWGSYGYTF.

The rearrangement uses TRBV18 and TRBJ2-7, with D possibly TRBD1 on 5 matching bases. Germline CDR1 reads KGHSH; CDR2 reads LQKENI. The CDR3 contains 16 residues. The V and J ends lost 1 base and 1 base respectively, with 14 bases between them. The CDR3 loop reads CASSPLSLDTSYEQYF. For the CDR3, the DNA is TGTGCCAGCTCACCACTATCCCTGGACACGTCCTACGAGCAGTACTTC.

This chain uses TRBV4-1 with TRBJ2-3; 7 nucleotides align to TRBD2. CDR3 size: 15 residues. Germline V lookup: CDR1 MGHRA, CDR2 YSYEKL. J was trimmed by 1 base and V by 1 base; bases with no gene match: 2. In nucleotides, the CDR3 is TGCGCCAGCAGCCAAGTAACTAGCGGCACAGATACGCAGTATTTT. This codes for CASSQVTSGTDTQYF.

This CDR3 reads CASSFRGRGTGELFF. The CDR3 DNA sequence: TGTGCCAGCAGTTTCAGGGGGCGGGGCACCGGGGAGCTGTTTTTT. The chain is built from TRBV21-1 and TRBJ2-2; the table's D call, TRBD1, has no DNA check behind it. TRBV21-1 is tagged as a pseudogene. This CDR3 region has 15 residues.

The chain joins TRBV21-1 to TRBJ2-5; the table names TRBD2, a call not compared with the DNA. TRBV21-1 is annotated as a pseudogene. The CDR3 extends over 18 amino acids. The CDR3 region is CASSKGATSGGSGETQYF. In DNA, the CDR3 is TGTGCCAGCAGCAAAGGCGCGACTAGCGGGGGGTCTGGTGAGACCCAGTACTTC.

V gene TRBV19 combines with J gene TRBJ1-1; TRBD1 matches at 8 bases. The CDR3 is made up of 11 amino acids. J gave up 8 bases and V 4 bases, and 0 bases lay outside the gene matches. CDR1 and CDR2 (germline): LNHDA, SQIVND (reference sequence). CDR3 region: CASSRTGEAFF. The CDR3 nucleotides read TGTGCCAGTAGTAGGACAGGGGAAGCTTTCTTT.

This chain connects TRBV19 to TRBJ1-6; D remains unclear. V gave up 7 bases and J gave up 0 bases, with 7 bases separating them. Germline V gene lookup returns CDR1 LNHDA and CDR2 SQIVND (reference sequence). The CDR3 runs to 14 residues. CDR3 protein: CASIGSSYNSPLHF. The CDR3 DNA follows: TGTGCCAGTATTGGGAGCTCCTATAATTCACCCCTCCACTTT.

The V and J genes are TRBV5-1 and TRBJ1-4; D not certain. The CDR3 spans 15 residues. Looked up from germline, CDR1 is SGHRS and CDR2 is YFSETQ. V was pared by 4 bases and J by 5 bases, with 15 bases between. CDR3 residues: CASSPDSGLNEKLFF. The CDR3 bases are TGCGCCAGCAGCCCGGACTCGGGATTGAATGAAAAACTGTTTTTT.

The chain is built from TRBV7-2 and TRBJ1-5; weak D call: TRBD1 (6 bases). The CDR3 runs 15 residues. Germline-derived CDR1 and CDR2 are SGHTA and FQGNSA. Between the trimmed V and J ends, which lost 3 bases and 0 bases, there was a span of 9 bases. The CDR3 nucleotides are TGTGCCAGCAGCTTTTGGACAGATAGCAATCAGCCCCAGCATTTT. Encoded protein: CASSFWTDSNQPQHF.

This clone turned up a few times. The genes are TRBV6-6 and TRBJ1-6, with D possibly TRBD1 on 6 matching bases. Germline CDR1 MNHNY, CDR2 SVGAGI (reference sequence). Trimming removed 4 bases from V and 13 bases from J, with 20 bases in between. This CDR3 is 15 amino acids long. CDR3 coding DNA: TGTGCCAGCAGTTTCGACAGGTCCTCGAGGAATCCCCTCCACTTT. Its protein product is CASSFDRSSRNPLHF.

The rearrangement links TRBV19 to TRBJ1-1, with a weak D call TRBD1 (6 bases). The CDR3 runs 15 residues. The ends were cut back, 1 base at V and 5 bases at J, with 14 bases in the middle. CDR1 and CDR2 (germline): LNHDA, SQIVND (reference sequence). CDR3 coding DNA: TGTGCCAGTAGTATAGGGGATGGAAGGGGGACTGAAGCTTTCTTT. It specifies CASSIGDGRGTEAFF.

The chain joins TRBV5-1 to TRBJ2-1; perhaps TRBD1 as D (6 bases). The CDR3 sequence is 14 residues long. Germline CDR1 reads SGHRS; CDR2 reads YFSETQ. V gave up 4 bases and J gave up 4 bases, with 12 bases separating them. CDR3 loop: CASSQDRSYNEQFF. Written as DNA, the CDR3 is TGCGCCAGCAGCCAGGACAGATCATACAATGAGCAGTTCTTC.